The 3 T cell receptor beta chains presented below share a single source sample, sequenced in a study of human T cells and chemical hapten exposure. TCRdb passed the RACE reads through MiXCR, listing each CDR3 protein once. The sample records more than 90,000 distinct CDR3 sequences, about an eighth being singletons. As for time point: patch test 2, 6 weeks after DPC sensitization. Stated treatment: therapeutic diphenylcyclopropenone sensitization with weekly scalp DPC. This specimen was whole blood, taken in connection with sensitization to the hapten diphenylcyclopropenone (DPC). These receptors came from a woman aged 40 to 49 with alopecia areata. Some clones in this sample may be carry-over from other donors' samples.

This clonotype was detected only a few times. The CDR3 loop reads CSVGTGVYEQYF. DNA for the CDR3: TGCAGCGTTGGGACAGGAGTCTACGAGCAGTACTTC. The chain links TRBV29-1 to TRBJ2-7; 7 nucleotides line up with TRBD1. The CDR3 spans 12 residues. Germline V gene data show CDR1 as SQVTM and CDR2 as ANQGSEA. Germline trimming cut 4 bases from V and 3 bases from J; bases unmatched to any gene: 3.

This clonotype was seen many times. The chain links TRBV30 to TRBJ1-5; 8 nucleotides align to TRBD1. Germline V CDR1 and CDR2: GTSNPN, SVGIG (reference sequence). V trimming: 3 bases; J trimming: 4 bases; junction bases outside the gene matches: 2. The CDR3 extends over 13 amino acids. This CDR3 is CAWRTGENQPQHF. DNA for the CDR3: TGTGCCTGGAGGACAGGGGAAAATCAGCCCCAGCATTTT. The full variable domain, completed using reference TRBV30 and TRBJ1-5, is SQTIHQWPATLVQPVGSPLSLECTVEGTSNPNLYWYRQAAGRGLQLLFYSVGIGQISSEVPQNLSASRPQDRQFILSSKKLLLSDSGFYLCAWRTGENQPQHFGDGTRLSIL.

The V call is TRBV11-2, the J call TRBJ1-1, with D hard to call. The V end lost 6 bases, the J end lost 3 bases, and 5 bases lay between the germline ends. Germline CDR1 SGHAT, CDR2 FQNNGV. The CDR3 loop spans 11 amino acids. In DNA form, the CDR3 reads TGTGCCAGCAGTCAAGACACTGAAGCTTTCTTT. It translates to CASSQDTEAFF.